These T cell receptor beta chains were read from a single sample in a study of blood T cell repertoires in COVID-19. The table came from immunoSEQ multiplex PCR; TCRdb's copy has only in-frame clones and leaves some out. The table lists over 250,000 clones, approximately 80% of them singletons. The sequenced sample was PBMCs or T cells enriched from blood (not recorded which). The receptors originated from a man aged 35 to 55 who had been exposed to COVID-19. CDR3s include the opening cysteine and the closing phenylalanine or tryptophan. A D gene is named only where the DNA matches it firmly. The size of a clone is reported for some rows only, either as once, few or many, or as a class for expanded clones.

>-|-|TRBJ2-7|TRBV9
TGTGCCAGCAGCCCCAGCCCGGACAGTTCCTACGAGCAGTACTTC
CASSPSPDSSYEQYF
>-|-|TRBJ1-5|TRBV19
TGTGCCAGTAGTCCACTCAAGAGATGGAATCAGCCCCAGCATTTT
CASSPLKRWNQPQHF
>-|TRBD1|TRBJ1-5|TRBV30
TGTGCCTGGAGTGTAAGGGACAGGGGGTTGCAGCCCCAGCATTTT
CAWSVRDRGLQPQHF
>-|-|TRBJ2-5|TRBV14
TGTGCCAGCAGCCAAGTTTCATCCAAAGAGACCCAGTACTTC
CASSQVSSKETQYF
>-|TRBD1|TRBJ1-1|TRBV4-1
TGCGCCAGCAGCCAGACAGGGGTGAACACTGAAGCTTTCTTT
CASSQTGVNTEAFF
>-|-|TRBJ2-6|TRBV6-1
TGTGCCAGCAGTGAAGCGTCCAGTACTGGGGCCAACGTCCTGACTTTC
CASSEASSTGANVLTF
>-|-|TRBJ2-5|TRBV5-1
TGCGCCAGCAGCCTCCAGGAGACCCAGTACTTC
CASSLQETQYF
>-|-|TRBJ2-2|TRBV9
TGTGCCAGCAGCGTAGGCGTCAGGGGTGCGACCGGGGAGCTGTTTTTT
CASSVGVRGATGELFF
>few|-|TRBJ2-7|TRBV5-6
TGTGCCAGCAGCGCGTGGGACACCTACTACGAGCAGTACTTC
CASSAWDTYYEQYF
>-|-|TRBJ1-3|TRBV2
TGTGCCAGCAGTCGCAGGAAGTCTGGAAACACCATATATTTT
CASSRRKSGNTIYF
>-|TRBD1|TRBJ2-7|TRBV16
TGTGCCAGCAGCGCGGACAGGGGGGCATACTACGAGCAGTACTTC
CASSADRGAYYEQYF
>-|TRBD2|TRBJ2-7|TRBV3-1/TRBV3-2
TGTGCCAGCAGCCACGGACTAGAGGGCTCCCAGCAGTACTTC
CASSHGLEGSQQYF
>-|-|TRBJ2-7|TRBV11-1
TGTGCCAGCAGCTTAGGTGGACAGCTTAGCTACGAGCAGTACTTC
CASSLGGQLSYEQYF
>-|TRBD2|TRBJ2-7|TRBV7-8
TGTGCCAGCAGCTTACGCCGCAAAGCGGGAGTTAGATACGAGCAGTACTTC
CASSLRRKAGVRYEQYF
>-|-|TRBJ1-3|TRBV5-1
TGCGCCAGCAGCTCAAGCCGGGTCTTCTCTGGAAACACCATATATTTT
CASSSSRVFSGNTIYF
>-|-|TRBJ2-1|TRBV10-3
TGTGCCATCAGTGACGGGAGAGTCGGCAATGAGCAGTTCTTC
CAISDGRVGNEQFF
>few|-|TRBJ1-5|TRBV18
TGTGCCAGCTCACCAGGGGCAGTGGGGTTGCCCCAGCATTTT
CASSPGAVGLPQHF
>once|-|TRBJ2-1|TRBV20-1
TGCAGTGCTAGTGTGTCACGTCTAGCGAGGAACAATGAGCAGTTCTTC
CSASVSRLARNNEQFF
>-|TRBD2|TRBJ2-1|TRBV5-1
TGCGCCAGCACAGCGGGAGGGCCGGGCAATGAGCAGTTCTTC
CASTAGGPGNEQFF
>-|-|TRBJ2-3|TRBV2
TGTGCCAGCAGCGGGAGTGGGACGCAGTATTTT
CASSGSGTQYF
>-|-|TRBJ1-1|TRBV5-8
TGTGCCAGCAGCGTTGGACAGACTGAAGCTTTCTTT
CASSVGQTEAFF
>few|-|TRBJ2-2|TRBV7-9
TGTGCCAGCAGCTTACCTCCCGGTCGGGGCACCGGGGAGCTGTTTTTT
CASSLPPGRGTGELFF
>once|-|TRBJ1-2|TRBV18
TGTGCCAGCTCACCAGGGCAGGGAGGCCTACGTGGCTACACCTTC
CASSPGQGGLRGYTF
>-|TRBD2|TRBJ2-3|TRBV5-1
TGCGCCAGCAGCTTGGTGCTAGCGGCAGATACGCAGTATTTT
CASSLVLAADTQYF
>once|-|TRBJ1-4|TRBV5-1
TGCGCCAGCAGGGGCATTGGATCAGGGCTCAATGAAAAACTGTTTTTT
CASRGIGSGLNEKLFF
>few|TRBD1|TRBJ2-7|TRBV30
TGTGCCTGGAGTATCACAGGGGGCTGGGACGAGCAGTACTTC
CAWSITGGWDEQYF
>-|TRBD2|TRBJ2-3|TRBV5-1
TGCGCCAGCAGCGGACTAGCGGGAGGGGTAGATACGCAGTATTTT
CASSGLAGGVDTQYF
>-|TRBD2|TRBJ2-2|TRBV19
TGTGCCAGTAGTATGGCTAGCGGGAGGGTCACCGGGGAGCTGTTTTTT
CASSMASGRVTGELFF
>many|TRBD2|TRBJ2-2|TRBV11-2
TGTGCCAGCAGCTTTCGGCGGGAGTATACCGGGGAGCTGTTTTTT
CASSFRREYTGELFF
>-|-|TRBJ1-2|TRBV24-1
TGTGCCACCAGTGATGGGGGGAGGCACTATGGCTACACCTTC
CATSDGGRHYGYTF
>once|-|TRBJ1-6|TRBV12-3/TRBV12-4
TGTGCCAGCAGTACCCTCGGGTCACCCCTCCACTTT
CASSTLGSPLHF
>few|TRBD1|TRBJ1-6|TRBV2
TGTGCCAGCAGTGGGGACAGGACCTATTCACCCCTCCACTTT
CASSGDRTYSPLHF
>-|TRBD1|TRBJ1-1|TRBV5-1
TGCGCCAGCAGCTTGGGGACAGGGATGGACACTGAAGCTTTCTTT
CASSLGTGMDTEAFF
>-|-|TRBJ1-1|TRBV2
TGTGCCAGCACAGGACAGTACACTGAAGCTTTCTTT
CASTGQYTEAFF
>many|-|TRBJ2-3|TRBV2
TGTGCCAGCATTCCTGCGGCGTTCACGAATACGCAGTATTTT
CASIPAAFTNTQYF
>-|TRBD2|TRBJ2-3|TRBV9
TGTGCCAGCAGCGTGGCTGCGGGCTCGCGGGAGCAGACGCAGTATTTT
CASSVAAGSREQTQYF
>-|-|TRBJ1-6|TRBV30
TGTGCCTTTACGGGGGGGGATAATTCACCCCTCCACTTT
CAFTGGDNSPLHF
>-|-|TRBJ2-7|TRBV12-3/TRBV12-4
TGTGCCAGCAGCCCGACAGGCTACGAGCAGTACTTC
CASSPTGYEQYF
>-|-|TRBJ2-6|TRBV27
TGTGCCAGCAGCCGACTAGTTGAGTCTGGGGCCAACGTCCTGACTTTC
CASSRLVESGANVLTF
>-|-|TRBJ1-1|TRBV12-3/TRBV12-4
TGTGCCAGCAGTTTAGCGACACACCTTGAAGCTTTCTTT
CASSLATHLEAFF
>-|TRBD2|TRBJ2-1|TRBV19
TGTGCCAGTAGTAAGGGGCGGGAGGATGAGCAGTTCTTC
CASSKGREDEQFF
>once|-|TRBJ1-5|TRBV7-8
TGTGCCAGCAGGGTCGACAGGCTGAGCAATCAGCCCCAGCATTTT
CASRVDRLSNQPQHF
>-|-|TRBJ1-3|TRBV5-5
TGTGCCAGCAGCTCCGACAGGCCTGGAAACACCATATATTTT
CASSSDRPGNTIYF
>-|-|TRBJ2-2|TRBV3-1/TRBV3-2
TGTGCCAGCAGCCAGGTCCTTGCGGGGGAGCTGTTTTTT
CASSQVLAGELFF
>-|TRBD2|TRBJ2-5|TRBV5-1
TGCGCCAGCAGCTTGGTCCTAGCGGGAGATGAGACCCAGTACTTC
CASSLVLAGDETQYF